The present entry profiles one TCR beta chain with its context. The authors reverse transcribed about 0.5 to 1 ug RNA with random hexamers. TCRdb re-derived calls from the immunoSEQ multiplex PCR reads in MiXCR, one entry per CDR3 protein. The profile shows 150,000 to 200,000 distinct CDR3 sequences, around 93% of them singletons. The sample originates from a study of CD8 T cells in Susac syndrome. Sequencing of TCR beta drew on CD8+ and CD4+ T cells from blood. The germline V gene encodes CDR1 LGHDT and CDR2 YNNKEL (reference sequence). The CDR3 spans 12 residues. V lost 4 bases, J lost 5 bases, and 8 bases lay in between.

The chain has TRBV3-1 and TRBJ1-1; D remains unclear. The receptor's source is a human donor in good health. Sample: CD4+ T cells from PBMCs. The CDR3 here is CASSLERTEAFF. Written as DNA, the CDR3 is TGTGCCAGCAGCCTTGAGAGGACTGAAGCTTTCTTT.